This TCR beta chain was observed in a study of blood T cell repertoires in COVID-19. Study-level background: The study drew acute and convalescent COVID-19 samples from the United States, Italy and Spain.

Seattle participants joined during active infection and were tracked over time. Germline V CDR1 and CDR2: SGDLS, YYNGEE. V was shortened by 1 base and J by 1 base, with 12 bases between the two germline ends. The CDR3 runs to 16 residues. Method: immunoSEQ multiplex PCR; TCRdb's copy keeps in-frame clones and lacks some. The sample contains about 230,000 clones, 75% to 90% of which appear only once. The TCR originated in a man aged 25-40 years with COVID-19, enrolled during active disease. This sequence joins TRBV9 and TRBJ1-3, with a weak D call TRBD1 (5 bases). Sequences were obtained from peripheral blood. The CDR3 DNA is TGTGCCAGCAGCGTACGCCAGGGTGTATCTGGAAACACCATATATTTT. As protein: CASSVRQGVSGNTIYF.